The 21 T cell receptor beta chains in this list originate from one sample, sequenced in a study of blood T cell repertoires in COVID-19. Generated by immunoSEQ multiplex PCR, the TCRdb table keeps only in-frame clones and is missing some. The table includes 250,000 to 350,000 clones, about nine tenths detected once. Sequences were obtained from peripheral blood. These receptors all stem from a man between 18 and 35 years old with active or convalescent COVID-19.

The rearrangement links TRBV13 to TRBJ2-3; 7 nucleotides line up with TRBD2. The CDR3 is 17 residues long. CDR1 PRHDT and CDR2 FYEKMQ come from the germline V gene (reference sequence). Germline trimming cut 5 bases from V and 3 bases from J; bases unmatched to any gene: 14. CDR3 bases: TGTGCCAGCAGCAAGACCCTAGCGGTCCCGAGGACAGATACGCAGTATTTT. Translated, it gives CASSKTLAVPRTDTQYF.

This sequence joins TRBV19 and TRBJ2-3; TRBD2 matches 9 bases. J gave up 2 bases and V 2 bases, and 5 bases lay outside the gene matches. The CDR3 contains 16 residues. Germline values: CDR1 LNHDA, CDR2 SQIVND (reference sequence). The CDR3 DNA sequence: TGTGCCAGTAGTATATTGGCGGGAGGGGTCACAGATACGCAGTATTTT. Residues: CASSILAGGVTDTQYF.

The V call is TRBV25-1, the J call TRBJ2-7, with a possible D match to TRBD2 (6 bases). The V gene's germline CDR1 is MGHDK and CDR2 SYGVNS. The CDR3 is 18 amino acids. V gave up 4 bases and J gave up 4 bases, with 26 bases separating them. CDR3 nucleotides: TGTGCCAGCAGTGGGCTTTCATGGGCGGGACGCCCATATTACGAGCAGTACTTC. Translating gives CASSGLSWAGRPYYEQYF.

The chain links TRBV29-1 to TRBJ1-2; D is undetermined. This CDR3 is built from 10 residues. V was clipped by 6 bases and J by 5 bases, with 7 bases between them. CDR1 and CDR2 from the germline V gene are SQVTM and ANQGSEA. Here the CDR3 reads CSVEPYGYTF. The CDR3 region has the DNA TGCAGCGTGGAACCTTATGGCTACACCTTC.

The sample holds one count of this clone. This chain connects TRBV2 to TRBJ2-1, with a possible D match to TRBD1 (6 bases). Looked up from germline, CDR1 is SNHLY and CDR2 is FYNNEI. This CDR3 is built from 14 residues. Deletions cut 2 bases from V and 6 bases from J, with 11 bases between. This CDR3 reads CASSELQGSNEQFF. The CDR3 DNA sequence: TGTGCCAGCAGTGAACTACAGGGCTCCAATGAGCAGTTCTTC.

The chain carries TRBV4-3 and TRBJ1-2; D gene unclear. The germline V and J ends were trimmed by 0 bases and 2 bases, with 4 bases remaining between them. The germline CDR1 and CDR2 sequences are LGHNA and YSLEER. The CDR3 spans 13 residues. The CDR3 coding sequence is TGCGCCAGCAGCCAAGACAGGAACTATGGCTACACCTTC. Residues: CASSQDRNYGYTF.

This clone was found once. The chain carries TRBV28 and TRBJ2-3; perhaps TRBD2 as D (5 bases). Trimming shortened V by 2 bases and J by 0 bases, and 6 bases separated the two germline ends. CDR3 length equals 14 residues. Germline V gene data show CDR1 as MDHEN and CDR2 as SYDVKM. CDR3 sequence: CASSLPGSTDTQYF. The DNA for the CDR3 is TGTGCCAGCAGTTTACCGGGAAGCACAGATACGCAGTATTTT.

The V and J genes are TRBV5-6 and TRBJ2-1, with D perhaps TRBD2 (6 bases). The V gene's germline CDR1 is SGHDT and CDR2 YYEEEE. The CDR3 length is 16 residues. The V gene lost 0 bases and the J gene lost 2 bases, with 12 bases spanning the gap. The CDR3 nucleotides are TGTGCCAGCAGCTTGGTAGGAGGGGAGGCCTACAATGAGCAGTTCTTC. Amino acid sequence: CASSLVGGEAYNEQFF. Drawing the rest from reference TRBV5-6 and TRBJ2-1, the complete variable domain is DAGVTQSPTHLIKTRGQQVTLRCSPKSGHDTVSWYQQALGQGPQFIFQYYEEEERQRGNFPDRFSGHQFPNYSSELNVNALLLGDSALYLCASSLVGGEAYNEQFFGPGTRLTVL.

V gene TRBV9 combines with J gene TRBJ1-3; no clear D gene. Germline CDR1 reads SGDLS; CDR2 reads YYNGEE. V dropped 2 bases and J dropped 1 base, with 7 bases sitting between them. This CDR3 is built from 14 residues. The CDR3 loop is CASSVTGSGNTIYF. The CDR3 region has the DNA TGTGCCAGCAGCGTTACGGGATCTGGAAACACCATATATTTT.

The rearrangement links TRBV5-1 to TRBJ2-1; 8 bases align to TRBD2. The length of the CDR3 is 15 residues. Germline V lookup: CDR1 SGHRS, CDR2 YFSETQ. V trimming: 4 bases; J trimming: 0 bases; junction bases outside the gene matches: 3. CDR3 sequence reads: CASSPGGGSYNEQFF. The CDR3 coding sequence is TGCGCCAGCAGCCCGGGGGGGGGCTCCTACAATGAGCAGTTCTTC.

The V gene is TRBV6-5, the J gene TRBJ1-1; 8 bases agree with TRBD1. Unmatched junction bases numbered 7, after V lost 6 bases and J lost 4 bases. This CDR3 region has 14 residues. CDR1 and CDR2 from the germline V gene are MNHEY and SVGAGI. The CDR3 region is CASSRRTGGTEAFF. The CDR3 region has the DNA TGTGCCAGCAGCCGCAGAACAGGGGGCACTGAAGCTTTCTTT.

This chain joins TRBV27 and TRBJ2-7; 8 bases are a match to TRBD1. From germline, CDR1 is MNHEY and CDR2 SMNVEV (reference sequence). The CDR3 spans 15 residues. The junction had 12 bases not matched to a gene; V was cut back by 7 bases and J by 4 bases. In nucleotides, the CDR3 is TGTGCCAGCACCGTAGTGGGGACAGGCGGGTACGAGCAGTACTTC. Translating gives CASTVVGTGGYEQYF.

This chain links TRBV14 with TRBJ2-1; weak D call: TRBD1 (5 bases). Trimming removed 3 bases from V and 7 bases from J, with 16 bases in between. The germline V gene has CDR1 SGHDN and CDR2 FVKESK. CDR3 length: 15 residues. CDR3 amino acids: CASSQGQGLRNEQFF. The DNA for the CDR3 is TGTGCCAGCAGCCAGGGGCAGGGTCTTCGGAATGAGCAGTTCTTC.

The chain recombines TRBV7-9 with TRBJ2-7; no clear D. The CDR3 contains 11 residues. V was pared by 8 bases and J by 12 bases, with 17 bases between. The germline gives CDR1 SEHNR, CDR2 FQNEAQ (reference sequence). This CDR3 is CASSGLGTSYF. The DNA of the CDR3 is TGTGCCAGCTCGGGTCTTGGCACGTCGTACTTC. Based on the CDR3 plus reference TRBV7-9 and TRBJ2-7, the full variable domain is DTGVSQNPRHKITKRGQNVTFRCDPISEHNRLYWYRQTLGQGPEFLTYFQNEAQLEKSRLLSDRFSAERPKGSFSTLEIQRTEQGDSAMYLCASSGLGTSYFGPGTRLTVT.

The gene calls are TRBV27 and TRBJ2-3; TRBD2 agrees at 9 bases. The CDR3 runs 15 residues. Germline loops: CDR1 MNHEY, CDR2 SMNVEV (reference sequence). Trimming at V came to 3 bases and at J to 2 bases, leaving 3 bases not matched to a gene. CDR3 protein: CASSFRGGVTDTQYF. Here the CDR3 DNA reads TGTGCCAGCAGTTTCCGCGGGGGGGTCACAGATACGCAGTATTTT.

This chain joins TRBV6-6 and TRBJ2-2; the match to TRBD2 covers 10 bases. Per the germline V gene, CDR1 is MNHNY and CDR2 is SVGAGI (reference sequence). Germline trimming cut 7 bases from V and 2 bases from J; bases unmatched to any gene: 4. The CDR3 has 15 amino acids. The CDR3 protein is CASTKRGGNTGELFF. CDR3 DNA sequence: TGTGCCAGCACCAAGCGGGGGGGTAACACCGGGGAGCTGTTTTTT.

The chain carries TRBV2 and TRBJ1-2, with TRBD1 matching over 9 bases. Per the germline V gene, CDR1 is SNHLY and CDR2 is FYNNEI. V was clipped by 7 bases and J by 5 bases; unmatched bases: 11. The CDR3 sequence is 15 residues long. Here the CDR3 reads CASKFGTGTPYGYTF. Written as DNA, the CDR3 is TGTGCCAGCAAGTTTGGGACAGGGACTCCATATGGCTACACCTTC.

This chain's CDR3 is CASSVGPVRTGNTIYF. The CDR3, as DNA: TGTGCCAGCAGCGTAGGGCCGGTCAGGACTGGAAACACCATATATTTT. This chain uses TRBV9 with TRBJ1-3; unclear D gene. This CDR3 is built from 16 residues. Per germline, CDR1 SGDLS and CDR2 YYNGEE. V lost 0 bases and J 2 bases, leaving 12 bases between the germline ends.

In its sample, this clone was seen a few times. J is TRBJ2-7 and V is TRBV10-3, with 10 bases that match TRBD2. Germline values: CDR1 ENHRY, CDR2 SYGVKD. This CDR3 spans 17 amino acids. With 3 bases clipped from V and 3 bases from J, the junction kept 11 bases outside the gene matches. CDR3 in amino acids: CAISDPTSGKGFYEQYF. CDR3 bases: TGTGCCATCAGTGACCCCACTAGCGGGAAGGGGTTCTACGAGCAGTACTTC.

The V and J genes are TRBV5-5 and TRBJ1-4; D ambiguous. Trimming cost V 2 bases and J 6 bases, with 8 bases left between them. The CDR3 contains 13 residues. The germline V gene has CDR1 SGHKS and CDR2 YYEKEE (reference sequence). The chain's CDR3 is CASSFYSDEKLFF. The CDR3 DNA reads as TGTGCCAGCAGCTTCTATAGTGATGAAAAACTGTTTTTT.

This rearrangement joins TRBV4-1 to TRBJ2-7; possibly TRBD1 for D (6 bases). The V gene lost 4 bases and the J gene lost 5 bases, with 15 bases spanning the gap. Germline assignment: CDR1 MGHRA and CDR2 YSYEKL. The CDR3 contains 14 residues. Here the CDR3 DNA reads TGCGCCAGCAGCCCTAAAACAGGGTCGGACGAGCAGTACTTC. Amino acids: CASSPKTGSDEQYF.